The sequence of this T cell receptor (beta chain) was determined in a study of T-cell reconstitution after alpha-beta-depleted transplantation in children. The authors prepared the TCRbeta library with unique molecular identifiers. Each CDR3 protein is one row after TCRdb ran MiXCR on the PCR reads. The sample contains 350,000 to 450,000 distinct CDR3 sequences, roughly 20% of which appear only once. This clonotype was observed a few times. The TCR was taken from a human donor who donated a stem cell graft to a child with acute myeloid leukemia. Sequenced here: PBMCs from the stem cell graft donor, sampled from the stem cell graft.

The CDR3 reads CASNQREPIKQFF. The CDR3 DNA reads TGTGCCAGCAACCAGCGGGAACCGATTAAGCAGTTCTTC. The chain combines TRBV2 with TRBJ2-1, with TRBD2 matching over 7 bases. Germline V gene sequence: CDR1 SNHLY, CDR2 FYNNEI. V lost 7 bases to trimming and J lost 11 bases; unmatched junction nucleotides: 11. The CDR3 is made up of 13 amino acids.